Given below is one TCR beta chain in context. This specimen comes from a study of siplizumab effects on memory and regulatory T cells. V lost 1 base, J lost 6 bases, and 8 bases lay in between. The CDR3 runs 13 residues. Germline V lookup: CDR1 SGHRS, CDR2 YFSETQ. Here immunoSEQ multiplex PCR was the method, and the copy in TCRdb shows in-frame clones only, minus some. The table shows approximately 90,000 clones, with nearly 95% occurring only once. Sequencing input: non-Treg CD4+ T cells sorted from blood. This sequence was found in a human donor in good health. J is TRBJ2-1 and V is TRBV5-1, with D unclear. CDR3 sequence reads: CASSLQDINEQFF. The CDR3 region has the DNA TGCGCCAGCAGCTTGCAGGATATCAATGAGCAGTTCTTC.